This T cell receptor beta chain was retrieved from a study of cytomegalovirus exposure and HLA in healthy donors. Whole-study results and caveats: Under in vitro conditions, three CMV-associated chains were confirmed as specific for CMV antigens. Sequencing probably produced one cluster of sequence variants that were highly shared. In the analysis, some V segments, TRBV6-2 and TRBV6-3 included, were excluded as indistinguishable.

This clone turned up a few times. Its antigen is not known. This same CDR3 is encoded by further DNA sequences in the sample. The CDR3 extends over 15 amino acids. V was clipped by 2 bases and J by 6 bases; unmatched bases: 2. The germline gives CDR1 MNHNS, CDR2 SASEGT. The PCR had 60 Vbeta and 13 Jbeta primers. Data came from immunoSEQ multiplex PCR; TCRdb stores just in-frame clones and leaves some out. The sample consists of 150,000 to 200,000 clones, approximately 88% of them appearing once. Sequencing was done on a sample of PBMCs. The TCR comes from a woman aged 18-29 years in good health and CMV-seronegative. V gene TRBV6-1 combines with J gene TRBJ2-3; 13 bases match TRBD2. This chain's CDR3 is CASSETSGGADTQYF. DNA for the CDR3: TGTGCCAGCAGTGAAACTAGCGGGGGGGCCGATACGCAGTATTTT.